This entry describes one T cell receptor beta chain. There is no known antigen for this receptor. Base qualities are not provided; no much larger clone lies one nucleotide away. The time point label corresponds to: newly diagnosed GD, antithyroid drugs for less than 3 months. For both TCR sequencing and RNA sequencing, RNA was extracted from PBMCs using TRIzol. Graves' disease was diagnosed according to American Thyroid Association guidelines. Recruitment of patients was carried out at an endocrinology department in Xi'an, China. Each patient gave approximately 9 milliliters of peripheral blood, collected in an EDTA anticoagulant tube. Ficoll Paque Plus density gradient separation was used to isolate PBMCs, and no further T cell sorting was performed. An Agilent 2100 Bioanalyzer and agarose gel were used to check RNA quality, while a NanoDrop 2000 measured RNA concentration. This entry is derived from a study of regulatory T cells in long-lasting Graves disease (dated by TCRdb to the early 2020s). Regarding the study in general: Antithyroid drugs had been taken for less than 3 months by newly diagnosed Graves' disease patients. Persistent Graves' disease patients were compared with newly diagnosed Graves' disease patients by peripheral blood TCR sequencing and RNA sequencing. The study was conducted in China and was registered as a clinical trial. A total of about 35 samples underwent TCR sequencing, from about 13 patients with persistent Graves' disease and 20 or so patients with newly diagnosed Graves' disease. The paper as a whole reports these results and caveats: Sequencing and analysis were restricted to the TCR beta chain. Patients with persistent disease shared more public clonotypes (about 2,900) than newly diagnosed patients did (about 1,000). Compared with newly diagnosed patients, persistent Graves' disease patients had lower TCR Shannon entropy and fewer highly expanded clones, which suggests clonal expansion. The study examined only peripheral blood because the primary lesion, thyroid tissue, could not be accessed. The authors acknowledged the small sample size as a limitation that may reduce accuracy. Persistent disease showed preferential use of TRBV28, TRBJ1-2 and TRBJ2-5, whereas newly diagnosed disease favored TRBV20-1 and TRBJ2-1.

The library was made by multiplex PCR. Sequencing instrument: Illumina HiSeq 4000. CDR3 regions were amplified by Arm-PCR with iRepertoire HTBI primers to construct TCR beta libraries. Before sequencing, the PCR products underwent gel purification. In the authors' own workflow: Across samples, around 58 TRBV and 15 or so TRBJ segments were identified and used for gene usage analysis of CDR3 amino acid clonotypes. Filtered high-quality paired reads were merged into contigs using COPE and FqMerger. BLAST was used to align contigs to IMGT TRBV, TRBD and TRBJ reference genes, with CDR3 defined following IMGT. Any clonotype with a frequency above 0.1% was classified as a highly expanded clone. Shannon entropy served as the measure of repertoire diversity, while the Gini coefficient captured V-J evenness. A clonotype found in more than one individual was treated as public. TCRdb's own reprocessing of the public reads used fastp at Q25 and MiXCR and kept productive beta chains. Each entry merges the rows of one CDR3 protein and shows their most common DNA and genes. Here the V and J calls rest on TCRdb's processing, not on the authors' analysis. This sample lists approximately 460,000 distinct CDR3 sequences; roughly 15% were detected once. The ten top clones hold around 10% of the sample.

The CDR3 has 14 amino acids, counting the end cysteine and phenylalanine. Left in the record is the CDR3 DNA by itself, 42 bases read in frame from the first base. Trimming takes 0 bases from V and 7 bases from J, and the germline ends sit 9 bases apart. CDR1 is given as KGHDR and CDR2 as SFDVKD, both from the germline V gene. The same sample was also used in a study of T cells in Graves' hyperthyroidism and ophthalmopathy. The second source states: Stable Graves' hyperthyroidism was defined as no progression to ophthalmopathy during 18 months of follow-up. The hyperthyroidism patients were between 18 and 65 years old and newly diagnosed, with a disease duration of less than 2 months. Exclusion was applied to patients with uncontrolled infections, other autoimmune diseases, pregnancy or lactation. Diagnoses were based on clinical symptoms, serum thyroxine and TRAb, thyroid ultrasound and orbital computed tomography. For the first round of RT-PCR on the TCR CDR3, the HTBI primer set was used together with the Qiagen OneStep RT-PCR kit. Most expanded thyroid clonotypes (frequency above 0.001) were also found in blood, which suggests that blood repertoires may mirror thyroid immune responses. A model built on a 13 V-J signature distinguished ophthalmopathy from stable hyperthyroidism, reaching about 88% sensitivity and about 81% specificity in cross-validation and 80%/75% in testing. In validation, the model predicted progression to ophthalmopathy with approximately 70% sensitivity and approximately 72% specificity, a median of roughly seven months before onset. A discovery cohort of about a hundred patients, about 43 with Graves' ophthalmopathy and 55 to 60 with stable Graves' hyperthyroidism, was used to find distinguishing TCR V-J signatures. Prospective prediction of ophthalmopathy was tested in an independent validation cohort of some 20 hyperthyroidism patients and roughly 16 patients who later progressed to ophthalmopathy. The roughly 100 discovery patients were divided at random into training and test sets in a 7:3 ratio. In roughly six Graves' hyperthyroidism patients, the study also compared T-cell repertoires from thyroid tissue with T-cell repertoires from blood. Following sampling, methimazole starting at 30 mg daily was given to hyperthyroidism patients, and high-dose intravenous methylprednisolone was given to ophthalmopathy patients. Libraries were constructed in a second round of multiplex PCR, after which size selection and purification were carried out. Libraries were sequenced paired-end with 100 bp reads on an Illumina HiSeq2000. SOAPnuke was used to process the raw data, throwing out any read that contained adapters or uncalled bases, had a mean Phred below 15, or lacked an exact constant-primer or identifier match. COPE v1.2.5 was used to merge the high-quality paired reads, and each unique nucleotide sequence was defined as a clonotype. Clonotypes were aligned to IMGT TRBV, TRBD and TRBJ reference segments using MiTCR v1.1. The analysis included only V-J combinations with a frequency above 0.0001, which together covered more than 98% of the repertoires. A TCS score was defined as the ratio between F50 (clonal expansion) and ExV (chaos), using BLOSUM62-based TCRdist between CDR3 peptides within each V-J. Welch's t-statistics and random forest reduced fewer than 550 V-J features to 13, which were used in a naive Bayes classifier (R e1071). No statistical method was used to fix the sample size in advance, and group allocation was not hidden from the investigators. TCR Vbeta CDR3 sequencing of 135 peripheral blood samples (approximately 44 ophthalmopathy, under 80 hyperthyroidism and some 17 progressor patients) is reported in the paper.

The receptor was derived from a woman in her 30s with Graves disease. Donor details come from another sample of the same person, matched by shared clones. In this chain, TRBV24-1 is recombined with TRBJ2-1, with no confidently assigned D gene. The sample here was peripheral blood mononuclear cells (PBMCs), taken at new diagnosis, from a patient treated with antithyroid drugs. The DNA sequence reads TGTGCCACCAGTGATTTGGGCTGGAGAAATGAGCAGTTCTTC. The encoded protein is CATSDLGWRNEQFF.